Listed here are 11 T cell receptor beta chains from one sample, sequenced in a study of shared clonotypes between healthy human individuals. Repertoires were generated with immunoSEQ multiplex PCR, while TCRdb's copy carries only in-frame clones and drops some. This table holds 470,000 or so clones, roughly 80% found once. The specimen was PBMCs. Source of these receptors: a woman aged 40 to 55 in good health. Some clones in this sample may be carry-over from other donors' samples.

A note on this clone: This CDR3 is also generated by other DNA sequences in the sample. The V call is TRBV7-3, the J call TRBJ1-1; D call uncertain. This CDR3 is built from 14 residues. Per germline, CDR1 SGHTA and CDR2 FQGTGA. V was cut by 2 bases and J by 3 bases, with 10 bases left in between. The CDR3 spells CASSLGGGDTEAFF. As DNA, the CDR3 is TGTGCCAGCAGCTTAGGAGGTGGGGACACTGAAGCTTTCTTT.

This clone was detected only once. This chain links TRBV28 with TRBJ1-3; D not certain. Trimming stripped 6 bases from V and 0 bases from J, with 12 bases between. This CDR3 comprises 15 residues. The germline V gene encodes CDR1 MDHEN and CDR2 SYDVKM. This CDR3 reads CASSRTQSSGNTIYF. As DNA, the CDR3 is TGTGCCAGCAGCCGAACCCAGAGCTCTGGAAACACCATATATTTT.

This clone was seen once. J is TRBJ2-7 and V is TRBV6-5; 11 bases align to TRBD1. Per the germline V gene, CDR1 is MNHEY and CDR2 is SVGAGI. V shed 6 bases, J shed 2 bases, and the junction held 6 bases outside the gene matches. There are 15 residues in the CDR3. The CDR3 region has the DNA TGTGCCAGCAGATCTGGACAGGGGGCAGCCTACGAGCAGTACTTC. Translating gives CASRSGQGAAYEQYF.

Worth noting for this clone: Since a far larger clone is one base different, this is likely a read error. V gene TRBV7-9 combines with J gene TRBJ1-2; D is uncertain. In germline, CDR1 is SEHNR, CDR2 FQNEAQ (reference sequence). The length of the CDR3 is 13 residues. Trimming shortened V by 8 bases and J by 6 bases, and 16 bases separated the two germline ends. The CDR3: CASRADLGDGYTF. As DNA, the CDR3 is TGTGCCAGCCGCGCCGATCTAGGTGATGGCTACACCTTC.

CDR3 nucleotide sequence: TGTGCCAGTAGCCAGAGACAGGGGCGGTCCGGGGAGCTGTTTTTT. This gives the protein CASSQRQGRSGELFF. V and J are TRBV19 and TRBJ2-2; 8 bases agree with TRBD1. CDR1 is LNHDA and CDR2 is SQIVND in the germline V gene (reference sequence). This CDR3 region has 15 residues. V gave up 6 bases and J gave up 6 bases; unmatched junction bases: 9.

V gene TRBV27 combines with J gene TRBJ1-2, with 9 bases lining up with TRBD1. Germline values: CDR1 MNHEY, CDR2 SMNVEV (reference sequence). The trim removed 6 bases at V and 4 bases at J, leaving 12 bases unmatched. This CDR3 has 16 amino acids. CDR3 protein: CASSGSPGQGGYGYTF. CDR3 nucleotide sequence: TGTGCCAGCAGCGGTTCTCCGGGACAGGGTGGCTATGGCTACACCTTC.

This clone appeared a few times. The chain has TRBV5-6 and TRBJ2-5, with 8 nucleotides matching TRBD2. Trimming removed 4 bases from V and 2 bases from J; junction bases left unmatched: 7. The CDR3 totals 15 residues. Germline V CDR1 and CDR2: SGHDT, YYEEEE. DNA for the CDR3: TGTGCCAGCAGCCCCACAGCGGGAGTTCAAGAGACCCAGTACTTC. Translated: CASSPTAGVQETQYF.

The chain couples TRBV7-8 to TRBJ1-4; 10 nucleotides align to TRBD1. Germline CDR1 and CDR2: SGHVS and FQNEAQ. This CDR3 is built from 15 residues. V shed 4 bases and J 8 bases; nucleotides not matched to a gene: 7. The CDR3 here is CASSSSDRGREKLFF. The DNA of the CDR3 is TGTGCCAGCAGCTCTTCCGACAGGGGGCGGGAAAAACTGTTTTTT.

V gene TRBV28 combines with J gene TRBJ2-7, with D possibly being TRBD2 (5 bases). Deletions cut 5 bases from V and 4 bases from J, with 6 bases between. The CDR3 runs 11 residues. Germline CDR1 MDHEN, CDR2 SYDVKM. CDR3: CASSGEYEQYF. CDR3 sequence (DNA): TGTGCCAGCAGTGGGGAGTACGAGCAGTACTTC.

This chain joins TRBV27 and TRBJ1-2; 9 bases align to TRBD1. Trimming took 3 bases from V and 8 from J; bases not matched to a gene: 4. Looked up from germline, CDR1 is MNHEY and CDR2 is SMNVEV (reference sequence). This CDR3 has 13 amino acids. CDR3: CASSFSGTGGYTF. CDR3 sequence (DNA): TGTGCCAGCAGTTTTAGTGGGACAGGGGGCTACACCTTC.

Relative to its sample, this clone is medium-sized. Additional DNA sequences in this sample encode the identical CDR3. This chain joins TRBV4-3 and TRBJ2-2; 7 nucleotides align to TRBD2. Looked up from germline, CDR1 is LGHNA and CDR2 is YSLEER. The CDR3 is 16 amino acids. Trimming at V came to 0 bases and at J to 6 bases, leaving 7 bases not matched to a gene. This CDR3 is CASSQDTLGGPGELFF. For the CDR3, the DNA is TGCGCCAGCAGCCAAGATACGCTGGGAGGGCCCGGGGAGCTGTTTTTT.